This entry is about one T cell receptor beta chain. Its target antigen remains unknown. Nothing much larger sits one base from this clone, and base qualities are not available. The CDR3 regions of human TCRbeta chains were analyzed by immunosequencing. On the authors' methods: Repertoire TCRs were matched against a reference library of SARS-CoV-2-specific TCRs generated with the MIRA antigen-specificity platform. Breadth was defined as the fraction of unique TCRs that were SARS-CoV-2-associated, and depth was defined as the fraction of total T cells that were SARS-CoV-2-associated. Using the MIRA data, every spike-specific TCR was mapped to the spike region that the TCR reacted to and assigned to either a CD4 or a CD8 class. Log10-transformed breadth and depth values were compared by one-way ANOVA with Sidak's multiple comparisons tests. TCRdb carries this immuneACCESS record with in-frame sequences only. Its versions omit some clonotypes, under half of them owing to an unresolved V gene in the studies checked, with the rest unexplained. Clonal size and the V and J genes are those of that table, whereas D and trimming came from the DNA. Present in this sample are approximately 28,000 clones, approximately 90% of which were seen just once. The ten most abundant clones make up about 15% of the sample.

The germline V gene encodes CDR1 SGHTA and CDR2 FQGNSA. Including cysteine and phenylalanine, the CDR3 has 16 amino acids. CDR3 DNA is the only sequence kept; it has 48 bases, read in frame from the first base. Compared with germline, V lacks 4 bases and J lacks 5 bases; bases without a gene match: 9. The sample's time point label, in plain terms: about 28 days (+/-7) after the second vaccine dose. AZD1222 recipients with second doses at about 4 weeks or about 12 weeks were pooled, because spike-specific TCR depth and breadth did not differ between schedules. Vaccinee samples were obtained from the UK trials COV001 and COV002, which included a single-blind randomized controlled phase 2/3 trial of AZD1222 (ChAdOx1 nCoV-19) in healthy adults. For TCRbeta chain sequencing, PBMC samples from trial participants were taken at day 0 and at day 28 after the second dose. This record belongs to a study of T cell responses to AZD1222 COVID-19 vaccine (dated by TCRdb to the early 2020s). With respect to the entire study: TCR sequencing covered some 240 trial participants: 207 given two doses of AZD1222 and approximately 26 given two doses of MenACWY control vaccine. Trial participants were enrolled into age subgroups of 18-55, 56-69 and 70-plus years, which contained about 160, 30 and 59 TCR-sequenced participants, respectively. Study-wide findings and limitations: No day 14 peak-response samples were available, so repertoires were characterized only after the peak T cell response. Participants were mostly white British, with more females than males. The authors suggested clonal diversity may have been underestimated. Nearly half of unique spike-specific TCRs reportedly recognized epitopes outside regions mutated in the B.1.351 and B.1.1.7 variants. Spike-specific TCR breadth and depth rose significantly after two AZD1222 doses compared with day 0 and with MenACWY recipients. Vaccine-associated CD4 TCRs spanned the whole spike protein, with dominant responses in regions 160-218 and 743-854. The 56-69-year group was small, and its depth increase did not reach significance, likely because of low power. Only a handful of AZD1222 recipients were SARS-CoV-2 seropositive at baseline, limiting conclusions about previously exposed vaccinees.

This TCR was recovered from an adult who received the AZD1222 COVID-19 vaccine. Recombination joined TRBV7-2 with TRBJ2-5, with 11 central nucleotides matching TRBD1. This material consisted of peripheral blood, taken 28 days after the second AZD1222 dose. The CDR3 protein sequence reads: CASSSVGDRGVETQYF. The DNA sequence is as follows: TGTGCCAGCAGCTCCGTTGGGGACAGGGGGGTGGAGACCCAGTACTTC.